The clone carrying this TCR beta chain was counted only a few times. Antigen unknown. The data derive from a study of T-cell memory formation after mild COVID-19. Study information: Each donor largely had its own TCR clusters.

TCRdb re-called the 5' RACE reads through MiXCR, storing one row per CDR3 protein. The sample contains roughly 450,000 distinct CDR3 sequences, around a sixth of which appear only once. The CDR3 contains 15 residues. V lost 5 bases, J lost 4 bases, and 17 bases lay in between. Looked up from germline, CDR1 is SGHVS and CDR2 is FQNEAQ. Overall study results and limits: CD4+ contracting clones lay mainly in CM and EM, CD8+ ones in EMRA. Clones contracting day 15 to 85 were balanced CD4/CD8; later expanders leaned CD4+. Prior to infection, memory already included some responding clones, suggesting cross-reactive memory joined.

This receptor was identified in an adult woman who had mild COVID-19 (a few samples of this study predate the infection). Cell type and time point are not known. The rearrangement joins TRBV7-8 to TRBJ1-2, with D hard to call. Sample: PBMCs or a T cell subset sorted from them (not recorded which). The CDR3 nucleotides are TGTGCCAGCAGCCGAGATCGTTTTACCTCCTATGGCTACACCTTC. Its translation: CASSRDRFTSYGYTF.